What follows is one T cell receptor beta chain and its context. Sequencing used immunoSEQ multiplex PCR; TCRdb keeps in-frame clones, though not all of them. Of just over 75,000 clones detected, 85% to 95% appear once; the ten largest clones hold 0.41%. These data come from a study of technical replicates of blood from several donors. J gave up 4 bases and V 8 bases, and 6 bases lay outside the gene matches. The CDR3 consists of 14 residues. CDR1 is SGHTA, CDR2 FQGTGA, per germline. Sequencing input: T cells isolated from PBMCs. The chain employs TRBV7-3 and TRBJ2-5; 11 bases align to TRBD2. The sequence was obtained from a human donor in good health. The CDR3 DNA follows: TGTGCCAGCGACTTAGCGGGAGGGTTAGAGACCCAGTACTTC. Protein sequence: CASDLAGGLETQYF.